This record looks at one TCR beta chain sequence and its context. RNA totalling about 0.45 to 1 ug underwent reverse transcription with random hexamers. TCRdb called the immunoSEQ multiplex PCR reads again in MiXCR, with one record for every CDR3 protein. This sample has some 120,000 distinct CDR3 sequences, with approximately 94% found just once. CDR3 length equals 17 residues. The germline gives CDR1 LGHDT, CDR2 YNNKEL (reference sequence). With V trimmed by 6 bases and J by 1 base, 14 bases remained unmatched. The source of the sample is a study of CD8 T cells in Susac syndrome. The sequenced material came from CD4+ T cells from PBMCs. The V and J genes are TRBV3-1 and TRBJ1-1, with 7 bases lining up with TRBD1. The sequence was collected from a human donor with multiple sclerosis. The CDR3 loop is CASRDGLNTGENTEAFF. The CDR3 DNA follows: TGTGCCAGCAGGGACGGATTAAACACAGGGGAGAACACTGAAGCTTTCTTT.